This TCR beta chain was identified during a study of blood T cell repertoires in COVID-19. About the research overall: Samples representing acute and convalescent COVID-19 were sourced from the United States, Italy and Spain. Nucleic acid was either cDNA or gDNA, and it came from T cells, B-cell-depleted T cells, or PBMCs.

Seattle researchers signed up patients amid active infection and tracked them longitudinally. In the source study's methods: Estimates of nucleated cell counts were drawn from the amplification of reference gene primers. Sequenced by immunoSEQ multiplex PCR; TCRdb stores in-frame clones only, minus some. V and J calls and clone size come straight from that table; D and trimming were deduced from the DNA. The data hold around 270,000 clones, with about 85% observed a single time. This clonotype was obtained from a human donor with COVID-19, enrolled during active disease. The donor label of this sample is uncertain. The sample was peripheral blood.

This CDR3 reads CSVEGGPSSTDTQYF. The CDR3 DNA reads TGCAGCGTTGAAGGAGGGCCTTCTAGCACAGATACGCAGTATTTT. V usage is TRBV29-1 and J usage is TRBJ2-3; D is perhaps TRBD2 (5 bases). V was pared by 1 base and J by 0 bases, with 11 bases between. The germline V gene encodes CDR1 SQVTM and CDR2 ANQGSEA. CDR3 length: 15 residues.